What follows is one T cell receptor (beta chain) and its context. This CDR3 is built from 13 residues. Trimming cost V 4 bases and J 1 base, with 8 bases left between them. Per germline, CDR1 MNHEY and CDR2 SMNVEV (reference sequence). Methods used by the authors: Reference gene primer amplification gave nucleated cell count estimates. The table came from immunoSEQ multiplex PCR; TCRdb's copy has only in-frame clones and leaves some out. The V and J calls and clone size are taken from that table; D and trimming were inferred from the DNA. Of about 11,000 clones listed, approximately 85% are singletons. The data were obtained in a study of blood T cell repertoires in COVID-19. Whole-study context: There were acute and convalescent COVID-19 samples, and they came from the United States, Italy and Spain. The analysed material was cDNA or gDNA that came from T cells, B-cell-depleted T cells, or PBMCs.

This TCR derives from a man between 45 and 60 years old with active COVID-19. Material for sequencing was peripheral blood. The chain couples TRBV27 to TRBJ2-7; no reliable D call. DNA of the CDR3: TGTGCCAGCAGTTCCCTCCTTTCCTACGAGCAGTACTTC. Translated: CASSSLLSYEQYF.